Each of the 19 T cell receptor beta chains below was sequenced from the same sample in a study of CD8+ T cells in alopecia areata. It was cDNA, reverse transcribed from extracted RNA, that served as the sequencing template. Clones were sequenced by immunoSEQ multiplex PCR, and TCRdb holds only the in-frame ones, with some missing. The repertoire includes 160,000 or so clones, 45% to 60% of them detected once, and approximately 20% sits in the top ten. Sequencing was performed on CD8+ T cells sorted from blood, taken at week 0. The receptor set was obtained from a human donor with alopecia areata.

The genes are TRBV15 and TRBJ2-3, with a weak D call TRBD2 (5 bases). CDR3 length: 15 residues. From germline, CDR1 is LNHNV and CDR2 YYDKDF (reference sequence). Trimming stripped 1 base from V and 4 bases from J, with 12 bases between. The CDR3 is CATSRGSGAPDTQYF. In DNA, the CDR3 is TGTGCCACCAGCAGAGGAAGCGGAGCACCAGATACGCAGTATTTT.

The chain employs TRBV5-6 and TRBJ1-2; TRBD1 aligns across 7 bases. CDR1 SGHDT and CDR2 YYEEEE come from the germline V gene. There are 16 residues in the CDR3. The V gene end was trimmed by 3 bases and the J gene end by 4 bases; junction bases not matched to a gene: 12. CDR3 in amino acids: CASSSLQGPPGYGYTF. In DNA form, the CDR3 reads TGTGCCAGCAGCTCCTTACAGGGGCCCCCTGGCTATGGCTACACCTTC.

The rearrangement uses TRBV7-9 and TRBJ1-5; 8 bases agree with TRBD1. The CDR3 contains 14 residues. Germline CDR1 and CDR2: SEHNR and FQNEAQ (reference sequence). Trimming took 5 bases from V and 2 from J; bases not matched to a gene: 2. The CDR3 loop reads CASSPGQGNQPQHF. The CDR3 DNA is TGTGCCAGCAGCCCGGGACAGGGCAATCAGCCCCAGCATTTT.

This clone was seen a few times. The rearrangement links TRBV4-3 to TRBJ2-7; TRBD1 aligns across 7 bases. The V gene's germline CDR1 is LGHNA and CDR2 YSLEER. V was pared by 0 bases and J by 5 bases, with 7 bases of the junction left unmatched. The CDR3 has 15 residues. CDR3 bases: TGCGCCAGCAGCCAAGATCTTAGGGGGCACAACGAGCAGTACTTC. Encoded protein: CASSQDLRGHNEQYF.

The V gene is TRBV11-2, the J gene TRBJ2-7; D gene uncertain. The CDR3 contains 13 residues. The V end lost 2 bases, the J end lost 3 bases, and 8 bases lay between the germline ends. Germline V gene data show CDR1 as SGHAT and CDR2 as FQNNGV. DNA of the CDR3: TGTGCCAGCAGCTTAAATCCGGACTACGAGCAGTACTTC. It translates to CASSLNPDYEQYF. Full variable domain (rest looked up from reference TRBV11-2 and TRBJ2-7): EAGVAQSPRYKIIEKRQSVAFWCNPISGHATLYWYQQILGQGPKLLIQFQNNGVVDDSQLPKDRFSAERLKGVDSTLKIQPAKLEDSAVYLCASSLNPDYEQYFGPGTRLTVT.

The chain uses TRBV13 and TRBJ2-7; the D gene is possibly TRBD1 (5 bases). Between the trimmed V and J ends, which lost 6 bases and 7 bases, there was a span of 13 bases. The CDR3 consists of 12 residues. CDR1 is PRHDT, CDR2 FYEKMQ, per germline (reference sequence). CDR3 sequence (DNA): TGTGCCAGCAGGGCAGGGTTGGGAGAGCAGTACTTC. Translating gives CASRAGLGEQYF.

The V and J genes are TRBV5-6 and TRBJ2-7, with TRBD1 matching 9 bases. Germline V gene data show CDR1 as SGHDT and CDR2 as YYEEEE. V shed 0 bases, J shed 3 bases, and the junction held 1 base outside the gene matches. This CDR3 is 14 amino acids long. CDR3 in amino acids: CASSLEDRGYEQYF. In DNA, the CDR3 is TGTGCCAGCAGCTTGGAGGACAGGGGCTACGAGCAGTACTTC.

This rearrangement joins TRBV13 to TRBJ1-1; 7 nucleotides line up with TRBD1. Per the germline V gene, CDR1 is PRHDT and CDR2 is FYEKMQ (reference sequence). Trimming cost V 2 bases and J 1 base; bases outside gene matches: 7. The CDR3 totals 16 residues. In DNA form, the CDR3 reads TGTGCCAGCAGCTTATGGGCAGGGGGGCGGAACACTGAAGCTTTCTTT. Residues: CASSLWAGGRNTEAFF.

The chain has TRBV19 and TRBJ2-7, with 9 nucleotides matching TRBD1. CDR1 and CDR2 (germline): LNHDA, SQIVND (reference sequence). The CDR3 spans 13 residues. V gave up 10 bases and J gave up 1 base; unmatched junction bases: 5. CDR3 protein: CATSGTGSYEQYF. CDR3 bases: TGTGCCACTTCCGGGACAGGGTCCTACGAGCAGTACTTC.

The chain carries TRBV4-3 and TRBJ2-7; no definite D call. Trimming cost V 4 bases and J 5 bases, with 18 bases left between them. Per the germline V gene, CDR1 is LGHNA and CDR2 is YSLEER. CDR3 length equals 15 residues. The CDR3 coding sequence is TGCGCCAGCAGCCCCTCAATTACTGGTTTTAACGAGCAGTACTTC. Its protein is CASSPSITGFNEQYF.

The chain carries TRBV10-3 and TRBJ1-5, with 8 bases aligning to TRBD1. The V gene end was trimmed by 10 bases and the J gene end by 0 bases; junction bases not matched to a gene: 11. The germline V gene encodes CDR1 ENHRY and CDR2 SYGVKD. The CDR3 is 16 residues long. This CDR3 reads CATPRDRRYSNQPQHF. The DNA of the CDR3 is TGTGCCACGCCCCGGGACAGGCGATATAGCAATCAGCCCCAGCATTTT.

V is TRBV19 and J is TRBJ1-1; maybe TRBD1 (5 bases). The V gene's germline CDR1 is LNHDA and CDR2 SQIVND (reference sequence). The CDR3 consists of 13 residues. The V and J ends lost 7 bases and 3 bases respectively, with 12 bases between them. CDR3 coding DNA: TGTGCCAGTAACCAGGGAAAGGACACTGAAGCTTTCTTT. It is translated as CASNQGKDTEAFF.

This chain uses TRBV9 with TRBJ1-1; TRBD1 is a possible D gene (5 bases). Trimming left V 0 bases short and J 5 bases short, with 8 bases between. This CDR3 is 13 amino acids long. Looked up from germline, CDR1 is SGDLS and CDR2 is YYNGEE. CDR3 residues: CASSVVKGTEAFF. Written as DNA, the CDR3 is TGTGCCAGCAGCGTAGTGAAGGGGACTGAAGCTTTCTTT. Full variable domain (rest looked up from reference TRBV9 and TRBJ1-1): DSGVTQTPKHLITATGQRVTLRCSPRSGDLSVYWYQQSLDQGLQFLIQYYNGEERAKGNILERFSAQQFPDLHSELNLSSLELGDSALYFCASSVVKGTEAFFGQGTRLTVV.

The chain couples TRBV5-1 to TRBJ1-2; TRBD1 is a possible D gene (6 bases). CDR3 length: 13 amino acids. V lost 3 bases, J lost 3 bases, and 9 bases lay in between. Germline V gene lookup returns CDR1 SGHRS and CDR2 YFSETQ. This chain's CDR3 is CASSSDRDYGYTF. CDR3 sequence (DNA): TGCGCCAGCAGCTCGGACAGAGACTATGGCTACACCTTC.

V gene TRBV5-6 combines with J gene TRBJ1-4, with a weak D call TRBD1 (5 bases). CDR3 length: 15 amino acids. Germline-derived CDR1 and CDR2 are SGHDT and YYEEEE. V was clipped by 0 bases and J by 6 bases, with 12 bases between them. The CDR3 sequence is CASSLEQSGDEKLFF. The CDR3 DNA sequence: TGTGCCAGCAGCTTGGAGCAGTCGGGGGATGAAAAACTGTTTTTT.

This chain links TRBV30 with TRBJ1-5, with D hard to call. Germline assignment: CDR1 GTSNPN and CDR2 SVGIG (reference sequence). Trimming stripped 0 bases from V and 3 bases from J, with 12 bases between. The CDR3 totals 15 residues. CDR3 loop: CAWSVNSRNNQPQHF. CDR3 coding DNA: TGTGCCTGGAGTGTAAATAGCAGAAACAATCAGCCCCAGCATTTT.

This chain joins TRBV5-6 and TRBJ2-1, with D hard to call. V was cut by 1 base and J by 3 bases, with 8 bases left in between. Germline V CDR1 and CDR2: SGHDT, YYEEEE. The CDR3 totals 14 residues. The CDR3 DNA is TGTGCCAGCAGCTTGTTGTATAGCTACAATGAGCAGTTCTTC. Protein: CASSLLYSYNEQFF.

The chain carries TRBV30 and TRBJ1-1; weak D call: TRBD1 (6 bases). Trimming shortened V by 5 bases and J by 7 bases, and 14 bases separated the two germline ends. Germline assignment: CDR1 GTSNPN and CDR2 SVGIG (reference sequence). The CDR3 is 12 amino acids. The CDR3 spells CAWEAGRGEAFF. In nucleotides, the CDR3 is TGTGCCTGGGAAGCGGGCAGGGGTGAAGCTTTCTTT.

This chain uses TRBV25-1 with TRBJ2-4, with D perhaps TRBD1 (6 bases). Germline CDR1 reads MGHDK; CDR2 reads SYGVNS. Trimming took off 2 bases at V and 8 bases at J, with 13 bases between the two ends. The CDR3 consists of 14 residues. DNA for the CDR3: TGTGCCAGCAGTGAAATGCGGAAGGGGGACATTCAGTACTTC. Translation gives CASSEMRKGDIQYF.